This T cell receptor beta chain was profiled in a study of CD8+ T cells in alopecia areata. Turning to the study itself: Patients remained on tofacitinib for 6 to 18 months and then went 6 months without it.

Described treatment: oral pan-JAK inhibitor, 5-10 mg twice daily. The study team obtained lesional scalp punch biopsies and peripheral blood from alopecia areata patients. It was cDNA, reverse transcribed from extracted RNA, that served as the sequencing template. Repertoires were generated with immunoSEQ multiplex PCR, while TCRdb's copy carries only in-frame clones and drops some. The sample includes about 210,000 clones, around 57% of them seen just once. The CDR3 covers 17 residues. Between the trimmed V and J ends, which lost 3 bases and 6 bases, there was a span of 21 bases. Germline V gene lookup returns CDR1 ENHRY and CDR2 SYGVKD. This clone has more than one count but fewer than ten. Its cognate antigen is unknown. Findings of the study overall: In scalp and blood, many expanded lesional clones persisted during tofacitinib.

The sequences come from CD4+ T cells sorted from blood, collected at week 4, from a patient treated with tofacitinib. The TCR comes from a human donor with alopecia areata. The chain employs TRBV10-3 and TRBJ1-5; no firm D call. DNA of the CDR3: TGTGCCATCAGTGACCCCTTCGAAGGTAAACGGGGTCAGCCCCAGCATTTT. Its protein product is CAISDPFEGKRGQPQHF.